One sample yielded the 2 T cell receptor beta chains listed below, sequenced in a study of cytomegalovirus exposure and HLA in healthy donors. PCR used 60 Vbeta primers and 13 Jbeta primers. Some clones are missing from TCRdb's copy, which holds only in-frame ones; the method was immunoSEQ multiplex PCR. The sample lists hundreds of thousands of clones; approximately 81% were seen once. Sequenced input: PBMCs. The receptors come from a girl between 2 and 10 years old in good health and CMV-seronegative.

V and J are TRBV10-2 and TRBJ1-2; 12 nucleotides match TRBD1. The germline V gene has CDR1 WSHSY and CDR2 SAAADI. The CDR3 has 14 amino acids. Trimming took 8 bases from V and 6 from J; bases not matched to a gene: 7. Written as DNA, the CDR3 is TGCGCCAGCTTGGGGACAGGGGGCGTGGATGGCTACACCTTC. It translates to CASLGTGGVDGYTF.

This clone was counted a few times. This sequence joins TRBV6-5 and TRBJ2-1; 11 nucleotides align to TRBD1. The CDR3 sequence is 15 residues long. Germline trimming cut 5 bases from V and 7 bases from J; bases unmatched to any gene: 7. The germline V gene has CDR1 MNHEY and CDR2 SVGAGI. The CDR3 protein is CASSAPGQGGNEQFF. The DNA for the CDR3 is TGTGCCAGCAGTGCACCGGGACAGGGGGGGAATGAGCAGTTCTTC.